The clone carrying this TCR beta chain was found a few times. These data belong to a study of T cells in Graves' hyperthyroidism and ophthalmopathy. Study information: Peripheral blood was taken when the disease was first diagnosed, before any treatment began.

There were TCR beta CDR3 regions amplified from RNA transcripts. A first-round RT-PCR of the TCR CDR3 used the HTBI primer set. TCRdb re-derived calls from the multiplex PCR reads in MiXCR, one entry per CDR3 protein. The sample carries over 700,000 distinct CDR3 sequences, under 45% recorded once. The CDR3 loop spans 17 amino acids. V lost 3 bases and J lost 7; bases outside the gene matches: 12. Germline CDR1 SGHDT, CDR2 YYEEEE. Diagnosis rested on symptoms, serum thyroxine and TRAb, thyroid ultrasound, and orbital computed tomography. The clonotype originates from a middle-aged woman with Graves' hyperthyroidism. Sequenced material: blood. The genes are TRBV5-6 and TRBJ1-4; 10 nucleotides match TRBD1. CDR3 loop: CASSYRSPGQGIEKLFF. The CDR3 coding sequence is TGTGCCAGCAGCTATCGGAGTCCGGGACAGGGGATTGAAAAACTGTTTTTT.